The sample holds a few counts of the clone carrying this TCR beta chain. Germline V lookup: CDR1 DFQATT, CDR2 SNEGSKA (reference sequence). Deletions cut 0 bases from V and 1 base from J, with 13 bases between. The CDR3 is 15 amino acids. This entry is derived from a study of T-cell memory formation after mild COVID-19. Study details: Each donor largely had its own TCR clusters.

TCR alpha and TCR beta cDNA libraries carrying sample barcodes and UMIs came from 5'RACE with constant-segment primers. TCRdb independently ran MiXCR on the 5' RACE reads; one entry per CDR3 protein. The sample has 280,000 or so distinct CDR3 sequences; roughly 8.2% are singletons. The chain uses TRBV20-1 and TRBJ2-7, with D possibly being TRBD2 (5 bases). The clonotype originates from a man younger than 35 who had mild COVID-19 (a few samples of this study predate the infection). Cell type and time point are not known. Sequencing input: PBMCs or a T cell subset sorted from them (not recorded which). The CDR3 loop is CSARDPGRGSYEQYF. CDR3 sequence (DNA): TGCAGTGCTAGAGATCCGGGGAGAGGGTCCTACGAGCAGTACTTC.